Described below is a single TCR beta chain sequence and its context. This specimen comes from a study of blood T cell repertoires in COVID-19. Study-wide context: Samples of COVID-19 (acute and convalescent) were obtained from the United States, Italy and Spain.

All enrollees were about 18 to 89 years old and from 20 to 30 US areas. Cohort allocation depended upon clinical history that participants reported. CDR3 length: 17 residues. Per the germline V gene, CDR1 is MGHRA and CDR2 is YSYEKL. J gave up 4 bases and V 1 base, and 10 bases lay outside the gene matches. The assay was immunoSEQ multiplex PCR, and TCRdb's table has in-frame clones only and misses some. The sample has 350,000 to 400,000 clones; 87% are singletons. This receptor was taken from a woman aged 25-40 years who had recovered from COVID-19. Material: PBMCs or T cells enriched from blood (not recorded which). This chain links TRBV4-1 with TRBJ2-1; TRBD1 aligns across 7 bases. The CDR3 sequence is CASSQGTDRVGYNEQFF. The CDR3 DNA follows: TGCGCCAGCAGCCAAGGAACAGACAGGGTGGGGTACAATGAGCAGTTCTTC.